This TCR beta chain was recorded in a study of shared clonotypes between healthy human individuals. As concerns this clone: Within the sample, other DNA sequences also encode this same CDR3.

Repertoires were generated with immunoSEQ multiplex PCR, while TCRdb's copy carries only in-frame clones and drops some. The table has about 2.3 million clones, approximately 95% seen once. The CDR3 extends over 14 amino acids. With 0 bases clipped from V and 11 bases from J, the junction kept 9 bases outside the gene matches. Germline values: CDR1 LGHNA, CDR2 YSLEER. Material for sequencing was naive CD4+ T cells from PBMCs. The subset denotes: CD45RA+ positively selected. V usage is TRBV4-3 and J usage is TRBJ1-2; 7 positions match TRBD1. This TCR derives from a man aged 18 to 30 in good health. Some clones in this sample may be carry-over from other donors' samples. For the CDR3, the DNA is TGCGCCAGCAGCCAAGATTTCCGAGACAGGGTATACACCTTC. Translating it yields CASSQDFRDRVYTF.